Listed below are T cell receptor beta chains from one sample, sequenced in a study of metastatic and nonmetastatic thyroid tumors. TCRdb re-called the PCR reads via MiXCR. The sample lists about 52,000 clones; approximately 17% were seen once. Material for sequencing was blood. The source of these receptors is a female donor with papillary thyroid cancer or a benign thyroid nodule (not recorded which). Some clones in this sample may be carry-over from other donors' samples. CDR3s include the opening cysteine and the closing phenylalanine or tryptophan. Fields, in order: CDR3 DNA, CDR3 protein, clone size, CDR3 length, J gene, D gene, V gene. A D gene is named only where the DNA matches it firmly. The listing skips clone size in some rows; elsewhere it reads once, few, many or a size class.

DNA: TGTGCCAGCCGACAGGGGGCGCTCACTTCAGATACGCAGTATTTT
CDR3: CASRQGALTSDTQYF
size: many
length: 15
J: TRBJ2-3
D: TRBD1
V: TRBV7-9

DNA: TGTGCCAGCAATAGAGGGGGTCATCGGAATGAGCAGTTCTTC
CDR3: CASNRGGHRNEQFF
size: many
length: 14
J: TRBJ2-1
D: NA
V: TRBV13

DNA: TGCAGCGTGAAAGTGGCTAGCGGGAGGAATGAGCAGCTCTTC
CDR3: CSVKVASGRNEQLF
size: NA
length: 14
J: TRBJ2-1
D: TRBD2
V: TRBV20-1

DNA: TGTGCCAGCTCACCGATGGGACCCGCGGGCAATCAGCCCCAGCATTTT
CDR3: CASSPMGPAGNQPQHF
size: many
length: 16
J: TRBJ1-5
D: NA
V: TRBV18

DNA: TGTGCCAGCGGCCTACCGGGGAAAGAGACCCAGTACTTC
CDR3: CASGLPGKETQYF
size: many
length: 13
J: TRBJ2-5
D: NA
V: TRBV27

DNA: TGTGCCAGCAGTTTAGGACAGGGAGAAAAACTGTTTTTT
CDR3: CASSLGQGEKLFF
size: many
length: 13
J: TRBJ1-4
D: TRBD1
V: TRBV12-3/TRBV12-4

DNA: TGTGCCAGCCGTTTAGTCGGTGAAAAGAAACAGTACTTC
CDR3: CASRLVGEKKQYF
size: NA
length: 13
J: TRBJ2-5
D: NA
V: TRBV6-9

DNA: TGTGCCTGGAGCGTCTCCTACGAGCAGTACTTC
CDR3: CAWSVSYEQYF
size: NA
length: 11
J: TRBJ2-7
D: NA
V: TRBV30

DNA: TGTGCCAGCAGTTCCCCTACTCGCCGGACAGGCTACTACGAGCAGTACTTC
CDR3: CASSSPTRRTGYYEQYF
size: many
length: 17
J: TRBJ2-7
D: TRBD1
V: TRBV28

DNA: TGTGCCTGGAGTGTGGAGGCGGGAGGGCCCTACGAGCAGTACTTC
CDR3: CAWSVEAGGPYEQYF
size: many
length: 15
J: TRBJ2-7
D: TRBD2
V: TRBV30

DNA: TGTGCCATCAGGACCCATCAAATAAATGGCTACACCTTC
CDR3: CAIRTHQINGYTF
size: few
length: 13
J: TRBJ1-2
D: NA
V: TRBV2

DNA: TGTGCCAGCAGTTCCCCTAGCGGGAGCGATGAGCAGTTCTTC
CDR3: CASSSPSGSDEQFF
size: many
length: 14
J: TRBJ2-1
D: TRBD2
V: TRBV27

DNA: TGTGCCAGACACGAAGGCGATCAGCCCCAGCATTTT
CDR3: CARHEGDQPQHF
size: NA
length: 12
J: TRBJ1-5
D: NA
V: TRBV28

DNA: TGCAGTGCTAGAGATGCCAGGTCAACTACGTTGGGTGGCTACACCTTC
CDR3: CSARDARSTTLGGYTF
size: many
length: 16
J: TRBJ1-2
D: NA
V: TRBV20-1

DNA: TGTGCCAGCAGCTTAGCGTGGGGTGAGCAGTTCTTC
CDR3: CASSLAWGEQFF
size: few
length: 12
J: TRBJ2-1
D: NA
V: TRBV7-2

DNA: TGTGCCAGCTCACCGAGTACGGGGGTTGGAAACACCATATATTTT
CDR3: CASSPSTGVGNTIYF
size: many
length: 15
J: TRBJ1-3
D: NA
V: TRBV18

DNA: TGTGCCAGCAGCCAAGATTTTACAGGATCTTGGACAGGGGAGGAAAAACTGTTTTTT
CDR3: CASSQDFTGSWTGEEKLFF
size: NA
length: 19
J: TRBJ1-4
D: TRBD1
V: TRBV3-1

DNA: TGTGCCAGCAGCCAGAGGACATCCAGGGGTTACTCTGGGGCCAACGTCCTGACTTTC
CDR3: CASSQRTSRGYSGANVLTF
size: few
length: 19
J: TRBJ2-6
D: NA
V: TRBV28

DNA: TGTGCCAGCTCACCACCGGTTGGGGGAAAAAGCTACGAGCAGTACTTC
CDR3: CASSPPVGGKSYEQYF
size: many
length: 16
J: TRBJ2-7
D: NA
V: TRBV18

DNA: TGTGCCAGCAGTCCAACAGGGACAGGGGCCAACGTCCTGACCTTC
CDR3: CASSPTGTGANVLTF
size: many
length: 15
J: TRBJ2-6
D: TRBD1
V: TRBV6-1

DNA: TGCGCCAGCAGACCACCTCAAAACACTGAAGCTTTCTTT
CDR3: CASRPPQNTEAFF
size: many
length: 13
J: TRBJ1-1
D: NA
V: TRBV10-2

DNA: TGTGCCAGCAGACCCGGGACAGGGTCACTAGCCAAAAACATTCAGTACTTC
CDR3: CASRPGTGSLAKNIQYF
size: NA
length: 17
J: TRBJ2-4
D: TRBD1
V: TRBV27

DNA: TGCAGTGCTAGACGGGACAGGGAAGGACAGACCCAGTACTTC
CDR3: CSARRDREGQTQYF
size: many
length: 14
J: TRBJ2-5
D: TRBD1
V: TRBV20-1

DNA: TGTACCAGCAGACTAGCCGTCTACAATGAGCAGTTCTTC
CDR3: CTSRLAVYNEQFF
size: once
length: 13
J: TRBJ2-1
D: TRBD2
V: TRBV11-2

DNA: TGTGCCAGCAGCCTCACACAGGGGGCTTACGAGCAGTACTTC
CDR3: CASSLTQGAYEQYF
size: NA
length: 14
J: TRBJ2-7
D: TRBD1
V: TRBV13

DNA: TGTGCCAGCGAACGACGGGACAGTGAAAGAAATCAGCCCCAGCATTTT
CDR3: CASERRDSERNQPQHF
size: few
length: 16
J: TRBJ1-5
D: TRBD1
V: TRBV28

DNA: TGTGCCAGCAGTTACTCGAGAGGGTTCGGCTACACCTTC
CDR3: CASSYSRGFGYTF
size: few
length: 13
J: TRBJ1-2
D: NA
V: TRBV6-2/TRBV6-3

DNA: TGCAGCGTTACCCTTGCGGAGCGGGGGGTAACCTACGAGCAGTACTTC
CDR3: CSVTLAERGVTYEQYF
size: many
length: 16
J: TRBJ2-7
D: TRBD2
V: TRBV29-1

DNA: TGTGCCAGCAGTAACCCACAGGGGCTTGACGGAGTTTCGGCAGGCTACACCTTC
CDR3: CASSNPQGLDGVSAGYTF
size: many
length: 18
J: TRBJ1-2
D: TRBD1
V: TRBV6-5

DNA: TGTGCCAGCAGCTTGGTACGGCGGACTAGCTTGGGAGATACGCAGTGTTTT
CDR3: CASSLVRRTSLGDTQCF
size: NA
length: 17
J: TRBJ2-3
D: TRBD2
V: TRBV5-6

DNA: TGTGCCTGGAGTGTTCCTGGGAACACTGAAGCTTTCTTT
CDR3: CAWSVPGNTEAFF
size: many
length: 13
J: TRBJ1-1
D: NA
V: TRBV30

DNA: TGTGCCAGCACTATGGGACCGTGTTCTACTACTTCCCCCCTCCACTTT
CDR3: CASTMGPCSTTSPLHF
size: once
length: 16
J: TRBJ1-6
D: NA
V: TRBV2

DNA: TGTGCCTGGAGCGGGGGACTAGCGTTTGTTCTAGACAAAAACATTCAGTACTTC
CDR3: CAWSGGLAFVLDKNIQYF
size: once
length: 18
J: TRBJ2-4
D: TRBD2
V: TRBV30

DNA: TGTGCCAGCAGCTCGCACTATCAACAGGGGAACAATGAAAAACTGTTTTTT
CDR3: CASSSHYQQGNNEKLFF
size: many
length: 17
J: TRBJ1-4
D: TRBD1
V: TRBV9

DNA: TGTGCCAGCAGTTTGGGACTGCGGAACACTGAAGCTTTCTTT
CDR3: CASSLGLRNTEAFF
size: many
length: 14
J: TRBJ1-1
D: NA
V: TRBV28

DNA: TGTGACAGCAGCTCTTCGGGCCCCCTTGGGGGGGCAAACGTCCTGACTTTC
CDR3: CDSSSSGPLGGANVLTF
size: once
length: 17
J: TRBJ2-6
D: NA
V: TRBV11-2

DNA: TGTGCCAGCAGCCAAGGGGCCAGCTACGAGCAGTACTTC
CDR3: CASSQGASYEQYF
size: NA
length: 13
J: TRBJ2-7
D: NA
V: TRBV3-1

DNA: TGTGCCAGCAGTGAAGACCCGACGTATATTAACACTGAAGCTTTCTTT
CDR3: CASSEDPTYINTEAFF
size: NA
length: 16
J: TRBJ1-1
D: NA
V: TRBV6-1

DNA: TGTGCCAGGACCGGGACTAGCGTAAATTGCGAGCAGTACTTC
CDR3: CARTGTSVNCEQYF
size: many
length: 14
J: TRBJ2-7
D: TRBD2
V: TRBV6-4

DNA: TGTGCCAGCAGTGTACAGGGCATAAGGGGCTACACCTTC
CDR3: CASSVQGIRGYTF
size: many
length: 13
J: TRBJ1-2
D: NA
V: TRBV6-1

DNA: TGTGCCAGCTCACCCGCCGGGTCCTACGAGCAGTACTTC
CDR3: CASSPAGSYEQYF
size: many
length: 13
J: TRBJ2-7
D: NA
V: TRBV18

DNA: TGTGTCAGCAGAATAGGGACAGAAAGCAATCGGCCCCAGCATTTT
CDR3: CVSRIGTESNRPQHF
size: few
length: 15
J: TRBJ1-5
D: TRBD1
V: TRBV27

DNA: TGTGCCAGCAGTGACCCCGCGGACTGGCAATTCGGTGAGCAGTTCTTC
CDR3: CASSDPADWQFGEQFF
size: few
length: 16
J: TRBJ2-1
D: NA
V: TRBV4-2

DNA: TGTGCCAGCAGCCTTAGCTGGAGATGCTCCTACGAGCAGTACTTC
CDR3: CASSLSWRCSYEQYF
size: few
length: 15
J: TRBJ2-7
D: NA
V: TRBV27

DNA: TGTGCCAGCAGCCTCACAGGAGCACTTAACTATGGCTACGCCTTC
CDR3: CASSLTGALNYGYAF
size: NA
length: 15
J: TRBJ1-2
D: NA
V: TRBV28

DNA: TGTGCCAGCAGCTTAGGGACAGGGGGAACTATATCCTACGAGCAGTACTTC
CDR3: CASSLGTGGTISYEQYF
size: many
length: 17
J: TRBJ2-7
D: TRBD1
V: TRBV7-8

DNA: TGTGCCAGCAGTCGACAACAGGGAGGTGGGACTGAAGCTTTCTTT
CDR3: CASSRQQGGGTEAFF
size: NA
length: 15
J: TRBJ1-1
D: NA
V: TRBV7-9

DNA: TGCGCCAGCAGTCAGTCCTCGGACTATCGGAGGCAAGAGACCCAGTACTTC
CDR3: CASSQSSDYRRQETQYF
size: NA
length: 17
J: TRBJ2-5
D: NA
V: TRBV10-1

DNA: TGTGCCAGCAGTGAAGCGACCGGACTAGCGGGATCCTACGAGCAGTACTTC
CDR3: CASSEATGLAGSYEQYF
size: many
length: 17
J: TRBJ2-7
D: TRBD2
V: TRBV6-1

DNA: TGCAGTGCTAGAGATACCAGTCATAGCACAGATACGCAGTATTTT
CDR3: CSARDTSHSTDTQYF
size: many
length: 15
J: TRBJ2-3
D: NA
V: TRBV20-1

DNA: TGTTCCAGCCAGAGGACTAGCGGCGAGCATTACTTC
CDR3: CSSQRTSGEHYF
size: few
length: 12
J: TRBJ2-7
D: TRBD2
V: TRBV27

DNA: TGTGCCAGCAGCCAAGATCATAGCGGGGGGTACAATGAGCAGTTCTTC
CDR3: CASSQDHSGGYNEQFF
size: NA
length: 16
J: TRBJ2-1
D: TRBD2
V: TRBV4-2